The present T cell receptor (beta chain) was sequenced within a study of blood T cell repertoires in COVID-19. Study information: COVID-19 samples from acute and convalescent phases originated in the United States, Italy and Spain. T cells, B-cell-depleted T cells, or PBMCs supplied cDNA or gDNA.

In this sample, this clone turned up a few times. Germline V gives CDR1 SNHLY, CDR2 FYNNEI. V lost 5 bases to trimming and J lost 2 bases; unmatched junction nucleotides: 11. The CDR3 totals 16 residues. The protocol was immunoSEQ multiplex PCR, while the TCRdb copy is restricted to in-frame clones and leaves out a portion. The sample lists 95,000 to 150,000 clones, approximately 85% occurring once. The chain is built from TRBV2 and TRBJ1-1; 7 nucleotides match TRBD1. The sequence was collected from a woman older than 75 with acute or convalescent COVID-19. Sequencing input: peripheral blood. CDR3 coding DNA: TGTGCCAGCAGTCCAGACAGGGCGGCGGTAAACACTGAAGCTTTCTTT. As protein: CASSPDRAAVNTEAFF.